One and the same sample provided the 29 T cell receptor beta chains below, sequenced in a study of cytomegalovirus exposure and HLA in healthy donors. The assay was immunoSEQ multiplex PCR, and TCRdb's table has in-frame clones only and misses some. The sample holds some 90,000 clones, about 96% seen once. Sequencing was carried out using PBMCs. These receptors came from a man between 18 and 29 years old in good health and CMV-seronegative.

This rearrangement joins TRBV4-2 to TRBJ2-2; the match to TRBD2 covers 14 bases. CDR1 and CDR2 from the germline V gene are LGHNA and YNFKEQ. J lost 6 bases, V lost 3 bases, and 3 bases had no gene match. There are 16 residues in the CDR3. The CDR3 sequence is CASSQGLAGAAGELFF. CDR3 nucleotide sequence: TGTGCCAGCAGCCAGGGACTAGCGGGAGCAGCCGGGGAGCTGTTTTTT.

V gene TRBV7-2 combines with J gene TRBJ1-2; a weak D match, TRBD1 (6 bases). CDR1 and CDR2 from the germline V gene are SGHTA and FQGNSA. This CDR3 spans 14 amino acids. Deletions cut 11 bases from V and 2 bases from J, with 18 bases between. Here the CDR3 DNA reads TGTGCCGCCGGCCGGGACGGGACAAACTATGGCTACACCTTC. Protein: CAAGRDGTNYGYTF.

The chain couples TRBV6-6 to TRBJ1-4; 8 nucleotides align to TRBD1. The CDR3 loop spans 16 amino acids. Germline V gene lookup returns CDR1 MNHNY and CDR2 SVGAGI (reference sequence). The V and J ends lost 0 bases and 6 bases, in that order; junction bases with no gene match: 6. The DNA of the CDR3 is TGTGCCAGCAGTTACTCGGCGTACAGGGGGGATGAAAAACTGTTTTTT. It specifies CASSYSAYRGDEKLFF.

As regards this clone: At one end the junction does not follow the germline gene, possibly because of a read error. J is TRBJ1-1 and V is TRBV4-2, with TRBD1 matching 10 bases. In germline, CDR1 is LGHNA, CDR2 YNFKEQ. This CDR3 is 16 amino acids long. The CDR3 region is CASSHREGQGNPEAFF. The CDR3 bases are TGTGCCAGCAGCCACCGAGAGGGACAGGGGAACCCTGAAGCTTTCTTT.

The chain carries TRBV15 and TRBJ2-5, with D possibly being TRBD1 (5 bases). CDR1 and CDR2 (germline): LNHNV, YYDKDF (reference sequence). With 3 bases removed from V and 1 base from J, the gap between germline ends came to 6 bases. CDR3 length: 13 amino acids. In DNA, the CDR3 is TGTGCCACCAGCAGCGACAGCCAAGAGACCCAGTACTTC. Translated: CATSSDSQETQYF.

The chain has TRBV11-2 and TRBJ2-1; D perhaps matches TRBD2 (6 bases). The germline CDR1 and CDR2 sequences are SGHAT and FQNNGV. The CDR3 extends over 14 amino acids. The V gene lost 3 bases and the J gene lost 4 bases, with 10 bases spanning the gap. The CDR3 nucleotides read TGTGCCAGCAGCTTCCCTAGCGCTTACAATGAGCAGTTCTTC. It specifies CASSFPSAYNEQFF.

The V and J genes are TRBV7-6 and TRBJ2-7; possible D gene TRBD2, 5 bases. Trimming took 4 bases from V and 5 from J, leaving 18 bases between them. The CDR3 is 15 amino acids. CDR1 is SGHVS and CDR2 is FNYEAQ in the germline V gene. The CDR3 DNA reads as TGTGCCAGCAGCTCGATAGGAGGCCCGTCGAACGAGCAGTACTTC. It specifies CASSSIGGPSNEQYF.

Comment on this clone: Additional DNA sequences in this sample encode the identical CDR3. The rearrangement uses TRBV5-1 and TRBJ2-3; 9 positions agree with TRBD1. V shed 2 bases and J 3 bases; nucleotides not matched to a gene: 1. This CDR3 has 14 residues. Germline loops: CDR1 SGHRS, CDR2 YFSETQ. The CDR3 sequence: CASSFGQGTDTQYF. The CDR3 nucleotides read TGCGCCAGCAGCTTCGGACAGGGGACAGATACGCAGTATTTT.

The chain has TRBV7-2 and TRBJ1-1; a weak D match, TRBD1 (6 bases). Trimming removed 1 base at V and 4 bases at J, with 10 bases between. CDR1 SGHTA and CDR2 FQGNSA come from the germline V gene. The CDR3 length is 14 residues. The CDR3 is CASSLGGGITEAFF. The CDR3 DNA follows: TGTGCCAGCAGCTTAGGTGGGGGCATCACTGAAGCTTTCTTT. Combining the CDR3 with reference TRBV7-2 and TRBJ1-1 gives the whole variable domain GAGVSQSPSNKVTEKGKDVELRCDPISGHTALYWYRQSLGQGLEFLIYFQGNSAPDKSGLPSDRFSAERTGGSVSTLTIQRTQQEDSAVYLCASSLGGGITEAFFGQGTRLTVV.

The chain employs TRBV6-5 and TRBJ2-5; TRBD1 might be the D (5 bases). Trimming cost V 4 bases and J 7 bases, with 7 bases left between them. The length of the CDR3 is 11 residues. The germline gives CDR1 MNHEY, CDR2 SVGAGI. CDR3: CASSSGSTQYF. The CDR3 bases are TGTGCCAGCAGTTCAGGGTCGACCCAGTACTTC.

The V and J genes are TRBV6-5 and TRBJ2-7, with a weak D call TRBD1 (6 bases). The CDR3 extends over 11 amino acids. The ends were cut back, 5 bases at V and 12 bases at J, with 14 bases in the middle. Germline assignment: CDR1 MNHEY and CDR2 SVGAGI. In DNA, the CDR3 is TGTGCCAGCAGTGAAGAGAGGGGGACGTACGTC. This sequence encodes CASSEERGTYV.

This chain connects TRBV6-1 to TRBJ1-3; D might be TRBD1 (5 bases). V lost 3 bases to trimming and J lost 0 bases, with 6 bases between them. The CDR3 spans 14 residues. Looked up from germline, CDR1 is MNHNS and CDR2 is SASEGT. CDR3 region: CASSDGHSGNTIYF. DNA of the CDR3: TGTGCCAGCAGTGACGGACACTCTGGAAACACCATATATTTT.

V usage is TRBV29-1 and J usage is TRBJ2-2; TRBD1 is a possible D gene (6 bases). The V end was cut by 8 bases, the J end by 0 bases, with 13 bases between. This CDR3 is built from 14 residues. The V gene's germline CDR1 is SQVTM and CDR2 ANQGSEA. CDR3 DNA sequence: TGCAGCTCGACCGGGACATCGAACACCGGGGAGCTGTTTTTT. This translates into CSSTGTSNTGELFF.

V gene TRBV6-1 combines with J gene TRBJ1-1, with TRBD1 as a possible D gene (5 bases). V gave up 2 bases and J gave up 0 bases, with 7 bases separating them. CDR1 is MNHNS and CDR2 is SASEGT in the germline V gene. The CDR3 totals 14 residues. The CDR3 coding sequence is TGTGCCAGCAGTGAACAGGGTTTGAACACTGAAGCTTTCTTT. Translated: CASSEQGLNTEAFF.

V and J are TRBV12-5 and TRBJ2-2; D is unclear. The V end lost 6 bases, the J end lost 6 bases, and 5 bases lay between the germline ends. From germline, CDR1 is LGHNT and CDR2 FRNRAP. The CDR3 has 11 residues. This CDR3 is CASGRAGELFF. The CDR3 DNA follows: TGTGCTAGTGGGAGAGCCGGGGAGCTGTTTTTT.

CDR3 coding DNA: TGTGCCACCAGCAGAGATTGGGCTAGCACAGATACGCAGTATTTT. Residues: CATSRDWASTDTQYF. V is TRBV15 and J is TRBJ2-3; D not certain. Looked up from germline, CDR1 is LNHNV and CDR2 is YYDKDF (reference sequence). The CDR3 covers 15 residues. Deletions cut 0 bases from V and 0 bases from J, with 7 bases between. Variable domain in full (rest from reference TRBV15 and TRBJ2-3): DAMVIQNPRYQVTQFGKPVTLSCSQTLNHNVMYWYQQKSSQAPKLLFHYYDKDFNNEADTPDNFQSRRPNTSFCFLDIRSPGLGDTAMYLCATSRDWASTDTQYFGPGTRLTVL.

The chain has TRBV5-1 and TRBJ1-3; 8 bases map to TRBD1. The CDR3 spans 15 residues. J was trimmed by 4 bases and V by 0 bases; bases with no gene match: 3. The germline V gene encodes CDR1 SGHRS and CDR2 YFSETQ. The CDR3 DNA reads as TGCGCCAGCAGCTTGGGGACAGGGACGGGAAACACCATATATTTT. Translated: CASSLGTGTGNTIYF.

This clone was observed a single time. The DNA of the CDR3 is TGTGCCAGCAGCTCAGGACAGGGGAGGACTGAAGCTTTCTTT. Protein product: CASSSGQGRTEAFF. The chain employs TRBV7-9 and TRBJ1-1, with TRBD1 matching 9 bases. Unmatched junction bases numbered 5, after V lost 4 bases and J lost 5 bases. Germline lookup yields CDR1 SEHNR and CDR2 FQNEAQ (reference sequence). CDR3 size: 14 residues.

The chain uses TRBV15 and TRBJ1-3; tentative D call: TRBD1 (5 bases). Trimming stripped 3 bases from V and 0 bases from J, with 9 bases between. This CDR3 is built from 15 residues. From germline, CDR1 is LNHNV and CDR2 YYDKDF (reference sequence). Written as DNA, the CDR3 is TGTGCCACCAGCAGCGACAGACTCTCTGGAAACACCATATATTTT. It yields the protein CATSSDRLSGNTIYF.

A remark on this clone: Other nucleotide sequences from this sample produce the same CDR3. DNA for the CDR3: TGTGCCAGCAGTCTGGGACAGGGGGCCTACGAGCAGTACTTC. This gives the protein CASSLGQGAYEQYF. The chain joins TRBV27 to TRBJ2-7; TRBD1 agrees at 11 bases. Germline V lookup: CDR1 MNHEY, CDR2 SMNVEV (reference sequence). The CDR3 runs 14 residues. V shed 5 bases and J 2 bases; nucleotides not matched to a gene: 2.

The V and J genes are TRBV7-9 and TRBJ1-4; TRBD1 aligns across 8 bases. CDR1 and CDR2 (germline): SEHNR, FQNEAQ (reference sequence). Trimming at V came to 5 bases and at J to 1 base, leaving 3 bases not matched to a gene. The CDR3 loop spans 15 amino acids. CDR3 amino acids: CASSRQGITNEKLFF. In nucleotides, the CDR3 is TGTGCCAGCAGCCGACAGGGGATAACTAATGAAAAACTGTTTTTT.

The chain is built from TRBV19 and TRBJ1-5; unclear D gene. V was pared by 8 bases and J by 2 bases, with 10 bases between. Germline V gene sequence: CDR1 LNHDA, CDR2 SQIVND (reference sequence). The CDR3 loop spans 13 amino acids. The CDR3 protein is CASSWEGNQPQHF. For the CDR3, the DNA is TGTGCCAGTTCGTGGGAGGGCAATCAGCCCCAGCATTTT. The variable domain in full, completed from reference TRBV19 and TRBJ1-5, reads DGGITQSPKYLFRKEGQNVTLSCEQNLNHDAMYWYRQDPGQGLRLIYYSQIVNDFQKGDIAEGYSVSREKKESFPLTVTSAQKNPTAFYLCASSWEGNQPQHFGDGTRLSIL.

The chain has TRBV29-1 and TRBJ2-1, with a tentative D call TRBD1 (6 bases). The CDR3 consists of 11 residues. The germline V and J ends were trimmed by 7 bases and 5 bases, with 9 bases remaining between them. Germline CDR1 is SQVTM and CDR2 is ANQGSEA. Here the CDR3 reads CSAHRDNEQFF. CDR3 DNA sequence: TGCAGCGCCCACAGGGACAATGAGCAGTTCTTC.

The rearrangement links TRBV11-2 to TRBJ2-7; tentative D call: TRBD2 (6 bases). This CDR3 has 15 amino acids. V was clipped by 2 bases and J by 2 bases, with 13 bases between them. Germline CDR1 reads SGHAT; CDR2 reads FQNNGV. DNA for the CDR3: TGTGCCAGCAGCTTACTAGCGACAAAGCCCTACGAGCAGTACTTC. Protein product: CASSLLATKPYEQYF.

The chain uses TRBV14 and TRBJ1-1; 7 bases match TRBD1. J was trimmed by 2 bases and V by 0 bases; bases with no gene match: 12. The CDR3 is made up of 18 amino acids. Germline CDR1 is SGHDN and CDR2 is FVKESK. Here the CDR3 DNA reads TGTGCCAGCAGCCAAGAAATCTTGACAGGGCTTGCAAACACTGAAGCTTTCTTT. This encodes CASSQEILTGLANTEAFF.

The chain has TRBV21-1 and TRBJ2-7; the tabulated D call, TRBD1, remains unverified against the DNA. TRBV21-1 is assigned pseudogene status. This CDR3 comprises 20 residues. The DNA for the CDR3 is TGTGCCAGCAGCAAAGGGCCCCTCATCGGGCAGGGGGCGGCCTCCTACGAGCAGTACTTC. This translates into CASSKGPLIGQGAASYEQYF.

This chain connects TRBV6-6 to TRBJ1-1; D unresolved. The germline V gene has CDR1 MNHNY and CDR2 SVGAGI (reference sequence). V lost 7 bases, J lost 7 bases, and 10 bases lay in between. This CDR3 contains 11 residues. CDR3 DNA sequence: TGTGCCAGCATCCTGAGGTATGAAGCTTTCTTT. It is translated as CASILRYEAFF.

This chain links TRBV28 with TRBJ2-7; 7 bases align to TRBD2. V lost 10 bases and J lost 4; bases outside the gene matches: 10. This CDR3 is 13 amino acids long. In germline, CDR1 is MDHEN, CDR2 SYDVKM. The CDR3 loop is CATHGPSGYEQYF. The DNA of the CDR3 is TGTGCCACACACGGACCTAGCGGTTACGAGCAGTACTTC. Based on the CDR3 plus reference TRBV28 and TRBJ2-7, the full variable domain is DVKVTQSSRYLVKRTGEKVFLECVQDMDHENMFWYRQDPGLGLRLIYFSYDVKMKEKGDIPEGYSVSREKKERFSLILESASTNQTSMYLCATHGPSGYEQYFGPGTRLTVT.

CDR3 loop: CASSWGQKNEKLFF. CDR3 sequence (DNA): TGTGCCAGTAGTTGGGGACAGAAGAATGAAAAACTGTTTTTT. The chain carries TRBV19 and TRBJ1-4; 7 positions agree with TRBD1. CDR1 and CDR2 (germline): LNHDA, SQIVND (reference sequence). The junction had 5 bases not matched to a gene; V was cut back by 5 bases and J by 5 bases. This CDR3 has 14 residues.